This TCR beta chain came from a study of blood T cells in healthy people across ages. Points from the study as a whole: Getting older went along with TCR beta diversity per million T cells dropping roughly linearly.

This clonotype has just a few counts. What it binds is not known. Trimming at V came to 2 bases and at J to 6 bases, leaving 3 bases not matched to a gene. This CDR3 is 14 amino acids long. CDR1 MNHEY and CDR2 SVGEGT come from the germline V gene. Next came a second PCR, run for about 6 to 11 cycles, which used a sample-barcoded 5' primer along with a J-beta primer mix. Via MiXCR, TCRdb re-called the 5' RACE reads, giving one row per CDR3 protein. The table records fewer than 1,000,000 distinct CDR3 sequences, around 50% of them present only once. The rearrangement links TRBV6-2 or TRBV6-3 to TRBJ2-7; 11 bases align to TRBD2. This sequence was found in a man older than 75 in good health. Sequenced: blood. As DNA, the CDR3 is TGTGCCAGCAGTTACAGACTAGCGGGAAGCGAGCAGTACTTC. Protein: CASSYRLAGSEQYF.